The clone carrying this T cell receptor beta chain was observed a handful of times. The data originate from a study of regulatory T cells in long-lasting Graves disease. Germline V CDR1 and CDR2: SGHRS, YFSETQ. The CDR3 runs 14 residues. V gave up 7 bases and J gave up 4 bases, with 17 bases separating them. Described time point: persistent/refractory GD, antithyroid drugs over 5 years with positive TRAb. Construction of the TCR library relied on RNA isolated from PBMCs. Arm-PCR of CDR3 regions and iRepertoire HTBI primers were the basis on which TCR beta libraries were built. TCRdb recomputed calls from the multiplex PCR reads with MiXCR, one row per CDR3 protein. The repertoire holds more than 300,000 distinct CDR3 sequences, with about 19% as singletons.

This specimen consisted of peripheral blood mononuclear cells (PBMCs), obtained when the disease was refractory, from a patient treated with antithyroid drugs. This TCR was recovered from a female donor with Graves disease. This chain connects TRBV5-1 to TRBJ1-1; possible D gene TRBD1, 5 bases. The CDR3 loop reads CASGEVTGGTEAFF. The CDR3 DNA reads TGCGCCAGCGGCGAAGTGACCGGGGGCACTGAAGCTTTCTTT.